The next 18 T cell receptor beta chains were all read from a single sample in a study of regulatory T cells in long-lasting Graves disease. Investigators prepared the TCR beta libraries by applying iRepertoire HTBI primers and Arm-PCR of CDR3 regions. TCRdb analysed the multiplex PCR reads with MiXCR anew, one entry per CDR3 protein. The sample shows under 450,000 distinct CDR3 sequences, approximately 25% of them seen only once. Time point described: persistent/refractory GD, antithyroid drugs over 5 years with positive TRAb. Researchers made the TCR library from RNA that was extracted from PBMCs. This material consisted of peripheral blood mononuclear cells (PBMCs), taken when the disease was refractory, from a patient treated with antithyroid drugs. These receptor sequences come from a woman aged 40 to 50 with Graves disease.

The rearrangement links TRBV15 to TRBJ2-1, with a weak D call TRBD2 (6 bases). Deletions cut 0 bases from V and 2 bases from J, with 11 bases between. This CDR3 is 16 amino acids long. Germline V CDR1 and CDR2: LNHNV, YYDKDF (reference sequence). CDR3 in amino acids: CATSRDGGGTYNEQFF. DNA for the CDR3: TGTGCCACCAGCAGAGATGGCGGCGGGACCTACAATGAGCAGTTCTTC.

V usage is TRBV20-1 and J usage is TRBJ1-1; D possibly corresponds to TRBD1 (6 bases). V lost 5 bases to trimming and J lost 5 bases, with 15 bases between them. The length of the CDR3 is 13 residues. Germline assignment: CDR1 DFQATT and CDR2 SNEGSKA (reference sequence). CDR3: CSAETGGRTEAFF. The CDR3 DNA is TGCAGTGCTGAGACAGGAGGCCGAACTGAAGCTTTCTTT.

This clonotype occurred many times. CDR3 DNA: TGTGCCAGCAGTACCGGGACTAAAAGACACATTCAGTACTTC. This codes for CASSTGTKRHIQYF. The rearrangement links TRBV28 to TRBJ2-4; 7 bases agree with TRBD2. Germline V gene data show CDR1 as MDHEN and CDR2 as SYDVKM. The CDR3 extends over 14 amino acids. V lost 5 bases to trimming and J lost 8 bases; unmatched junction nucleotides: 9.

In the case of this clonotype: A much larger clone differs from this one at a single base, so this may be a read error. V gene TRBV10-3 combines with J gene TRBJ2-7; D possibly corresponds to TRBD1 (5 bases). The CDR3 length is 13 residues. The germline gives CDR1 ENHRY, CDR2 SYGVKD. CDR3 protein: CAVSGASGYEQYF. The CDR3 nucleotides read TGTGCCGTCAGTGGGGCGAGTGGCTACGAGCAGTACTTC.

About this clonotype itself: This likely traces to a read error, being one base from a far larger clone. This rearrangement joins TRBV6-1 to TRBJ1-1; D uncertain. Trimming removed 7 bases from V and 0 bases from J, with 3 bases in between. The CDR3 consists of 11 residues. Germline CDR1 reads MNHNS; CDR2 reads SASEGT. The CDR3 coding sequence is TGTGCCAGCAATATGAACACTGAAGCTTTCTTT. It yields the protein CASNMNTEAFF.

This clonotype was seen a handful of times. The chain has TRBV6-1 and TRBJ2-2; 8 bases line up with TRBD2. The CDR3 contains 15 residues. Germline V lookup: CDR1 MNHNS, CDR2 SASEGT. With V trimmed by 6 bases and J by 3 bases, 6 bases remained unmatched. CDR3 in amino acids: CASRGRGVDTGELFF. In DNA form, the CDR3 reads TGTGCCAGCAGGGGGCGGGGGGTGGACACCGGGGAGCTGTTTTTT.

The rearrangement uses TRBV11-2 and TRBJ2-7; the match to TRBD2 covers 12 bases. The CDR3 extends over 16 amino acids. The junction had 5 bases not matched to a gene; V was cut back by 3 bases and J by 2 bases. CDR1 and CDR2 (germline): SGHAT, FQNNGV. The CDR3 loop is CASSFGASGRAYEQYF. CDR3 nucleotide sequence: TGTGCCAGCAGCTTCGGGGCTAGCGGGAGGGCCTACGAGCAGTACTTC.

The CDR3 nucleotides read TGTGCCAGCAGCCTACTTTGGGGTGAGGAGACCCAGTACTTC. Translating it yields CASSLLWGEETQYF. The chain has TRBV7-9 and TRBJ2-5; D unclear. Germline V gene data show CDR1 as SEHNR and CDR2 as FQNEAQ (reference sequence). V gave up 5 bases and J gave up 5 bases, with 15 bases separating them. This CDR3 has 14 residues.

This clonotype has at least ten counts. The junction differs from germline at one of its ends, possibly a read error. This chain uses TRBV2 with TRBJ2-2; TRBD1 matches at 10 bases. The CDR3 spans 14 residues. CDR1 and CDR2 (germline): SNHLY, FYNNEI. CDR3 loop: CASSVGQGAGELFF. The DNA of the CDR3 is TGCGCCAGCAGTGTCGGACAGGGGGCCGGGGAGCTGTTTTTT.

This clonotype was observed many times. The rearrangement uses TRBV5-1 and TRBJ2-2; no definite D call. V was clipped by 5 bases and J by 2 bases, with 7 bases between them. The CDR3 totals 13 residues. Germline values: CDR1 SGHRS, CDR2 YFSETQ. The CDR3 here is CASRPQNTGELFF. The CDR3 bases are TGCGCCAGCAGACCCCAAAACACCGGGGAGCTGTTTTTT. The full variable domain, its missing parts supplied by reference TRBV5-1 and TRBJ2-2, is KAGVTQTPRYLIKTRGQQVTLSCSPISGHRSVSWYQQTPGQGLQFLFEYFSETQRNKGNFPGRFSGRQFSNSRSEMNVSTLELGDSALYLCASRPQNTGELFFGEGSRLTVL.

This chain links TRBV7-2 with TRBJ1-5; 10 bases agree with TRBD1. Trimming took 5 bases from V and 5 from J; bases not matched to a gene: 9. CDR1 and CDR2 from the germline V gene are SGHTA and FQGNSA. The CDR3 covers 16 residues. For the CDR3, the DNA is TGTGCCAGCAGCCAAGCCGGGACAGGGGTTTATCAGCCCCAGCATTTT. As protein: CASSQAGTGVYQPQHF.

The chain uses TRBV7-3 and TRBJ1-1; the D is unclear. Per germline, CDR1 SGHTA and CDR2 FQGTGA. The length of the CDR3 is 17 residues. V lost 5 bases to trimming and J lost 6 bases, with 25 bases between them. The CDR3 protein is CASSLGLYSRPNAEAFF. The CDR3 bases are TGTGCCAGCAGCCTGGGTCTCTATTCCAGACCCAACGCTGAAGCTTTCTTT.

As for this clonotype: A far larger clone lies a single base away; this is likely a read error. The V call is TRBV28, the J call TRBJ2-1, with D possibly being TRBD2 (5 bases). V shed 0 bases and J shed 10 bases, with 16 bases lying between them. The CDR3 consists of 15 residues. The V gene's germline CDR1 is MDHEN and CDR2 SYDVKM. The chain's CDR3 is CASSLWAGISYEQFF. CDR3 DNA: TGTGCCAGCAGTTTATGGGCCGGGATCTCCTACGAGCAGTTCTTC.

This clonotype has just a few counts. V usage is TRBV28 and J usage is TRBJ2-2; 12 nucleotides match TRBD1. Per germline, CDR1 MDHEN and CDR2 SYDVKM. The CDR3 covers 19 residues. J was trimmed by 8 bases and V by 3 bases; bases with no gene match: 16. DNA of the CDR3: TGTGCCAGCAGTTTCCGGGACAGGGGGCGATTCCGGGGCAGGGGGGAGCTGTTTTTT. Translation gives CASSFRDRGRFRGRGELFF.

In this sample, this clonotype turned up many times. CDR3 in DNA: TGTGCCAGCAGTAAGCAGGGGGGGGCCAGCCACGAGCAGTACTTC. This codes for CASSKQGGASHEQYF. This chain connects TRBV28 to TRBJ2-7, with D possibly being TRBD1 or TRBD2 (7 bases each). The CDR3 has 15 amino acids. The V and J ends lost 5 bases and 5 bases respectively, with 19 bases between them. Germline V gene data show CDR1 as MDHEN and CDR2 as SYDVKM.

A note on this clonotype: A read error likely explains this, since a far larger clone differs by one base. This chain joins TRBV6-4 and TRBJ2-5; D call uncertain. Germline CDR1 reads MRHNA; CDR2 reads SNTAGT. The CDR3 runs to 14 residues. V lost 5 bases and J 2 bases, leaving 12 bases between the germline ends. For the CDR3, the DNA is TGTGCCAGCAGTCACAACGACGGACAAGAGACCCAGTACTTC. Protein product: CASSHNDGQETQYF.

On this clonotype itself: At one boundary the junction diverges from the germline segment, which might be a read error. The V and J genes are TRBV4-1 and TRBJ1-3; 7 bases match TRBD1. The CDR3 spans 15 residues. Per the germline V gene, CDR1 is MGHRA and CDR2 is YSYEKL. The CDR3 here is CASSFRQGPGTTIYF. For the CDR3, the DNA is TGCGCCAGCAGCTTTCGACAGGGCCCTGGAACCACCATATATTTT.

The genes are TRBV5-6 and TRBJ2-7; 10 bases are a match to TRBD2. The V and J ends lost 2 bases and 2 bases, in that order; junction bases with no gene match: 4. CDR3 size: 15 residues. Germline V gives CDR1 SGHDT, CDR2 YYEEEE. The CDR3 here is CASSFGLAVTYEQYF. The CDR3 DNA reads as TGTGCCAGCAGCTTTGGACTAGCGGTGACCTACGAGCAGTACTTC.